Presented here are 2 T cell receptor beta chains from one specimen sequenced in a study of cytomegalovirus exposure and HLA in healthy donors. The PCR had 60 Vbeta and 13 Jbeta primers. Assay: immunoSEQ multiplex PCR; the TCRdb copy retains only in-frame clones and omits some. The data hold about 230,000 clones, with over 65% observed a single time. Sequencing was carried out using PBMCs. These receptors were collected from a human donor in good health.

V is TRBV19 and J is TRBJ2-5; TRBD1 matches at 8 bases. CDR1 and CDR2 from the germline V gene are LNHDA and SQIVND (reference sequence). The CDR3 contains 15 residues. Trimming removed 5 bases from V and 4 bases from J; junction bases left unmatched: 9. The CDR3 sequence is CASSPRTGIGETQYF. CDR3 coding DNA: TGTGCCAGTAGTCCCAGGACAGGGATAGGAGAGACCCAGTACTTC.

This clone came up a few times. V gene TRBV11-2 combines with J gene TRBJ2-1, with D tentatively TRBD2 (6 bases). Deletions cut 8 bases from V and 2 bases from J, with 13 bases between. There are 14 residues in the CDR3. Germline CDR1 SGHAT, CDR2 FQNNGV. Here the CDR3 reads CASVFTGAYNEQFF. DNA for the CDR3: TGTGCCAGCGTTTTTACGGGAGCCTACAATGAGCAGTTCTTC. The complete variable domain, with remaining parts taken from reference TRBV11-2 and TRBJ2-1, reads EAGVAQSPRYKIIEKRQSVAFWCNPISGHATLYWYQQILGQGPKLLIQFQNNGVVDDSQLPKDRFSAERLKGVDSTLKIQPAKLEDSAVYLCASVFTGAYNEQFFGPGTRLTVL.